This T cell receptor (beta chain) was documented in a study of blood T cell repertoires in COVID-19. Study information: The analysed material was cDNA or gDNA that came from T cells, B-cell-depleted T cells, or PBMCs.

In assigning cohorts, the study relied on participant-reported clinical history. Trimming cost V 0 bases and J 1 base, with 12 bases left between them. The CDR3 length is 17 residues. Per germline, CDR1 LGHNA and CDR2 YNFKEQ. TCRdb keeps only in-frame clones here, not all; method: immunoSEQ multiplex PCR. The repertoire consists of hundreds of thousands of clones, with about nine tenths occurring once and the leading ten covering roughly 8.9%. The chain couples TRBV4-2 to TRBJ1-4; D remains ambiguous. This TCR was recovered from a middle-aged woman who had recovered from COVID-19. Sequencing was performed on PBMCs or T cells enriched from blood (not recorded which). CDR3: CASSQDGADLTNEKLFF. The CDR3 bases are TGTGCCAGCAGCCAAGATGGCGCAGACTTAACTAATGAAAAACTGTTTTTT.